This TCR beta chain was observed in a study of T cells in Graves' hyperthyroidism and ophthalmopathy. Study conclusions and caveats: Ophthalmopathy and stable hyperthyroidism were told apart by a 13 V-J model. The model made its ophthalmopathy prediction, and onset followed a median approximately 6 months later.

Patients aged 18 to 65 had newly diagnosed hyperthyroidism of under 2 months' duration. Orbital computed tomography and thyroid ultrasound, together with serum TRAb and thyroxine and clinical symptoms, were used for diagnoses. Germline V gene data show CDR1 as MNHNY and CDR2 as SVGAGI (reference sequence). The V gene end was trimmed by 5 bases and the J gene end by 5 bases; junction bases not matched to a gene: 5. The CDR3 spans 13 residues. Researchers amplified the TCR beta CDR3 regions from RNA transcripts. The HTBI primer set drove a first-round RT-PCR of the TCR CDR3. Each CDR3 protein is one row after TCRdb ran MiXCR on the multiplex PCR reads. The sample holds about 680,000 distinct CDR3 sequences, approximately 40% seen once. This clonotype occurred a few times. Its target is unknown.

This TCR derives from a woman aged 40-49 years with Graves' hyperthyroidism. The sequenced sample consisted of blood. The genes are TRBV6-6 and TRBJ2-7; 8 bases agree with TRBD1. CDR3 residues: CASSTRGQDEQYF. CDR3 DNA: TGTGCCAGCAGTACCAGGGGGCAAGACGAGCAGTACTTC.